Given below is one T cell receptor beta chain in context. Its binding antigen is unknown. Base-call qualities are not available, and no considerably larger clone is one nucleotide away. Donors were healthy HIV-negative adults with no recently reported acute infections or vaccinations. Every donor was a Caucasian adult living in Nashville, Tennessee, USA. CD4+ T cells were enriched through magnetic negative selection, after which naive cells were positively selected on CD45RA and the remaining negative fraction served as the memory subset. Blood was obtained by leukapheresis, after which PBMCs were separated by Ficoll-Histopaque density gradient centrifugation and cryopreserved in liquid nitrogen vapor phase. Analytical flow cytometry was used to check the purity and quantity of every magnetically sorted T cell population. From each sorted fraction, genomic DNA was isolated and quantified by UV absorbance on a Nanodrop 2000c.

Using the deep immunoSEQ assay, multiplex PCR amplified TCR CDR3 regions from genomic DNA. Extracted genomic DNA from each cell subset was spread evenly across all wells of several immunoSEQ 96-well plates, with each plate serving as a replicate. Each replicate PCR for sorted subsets received roughly 0.2 ug genomic DNA, equal to roughly 30,000 T cell genomes. Purified libraries were measured with a Qubit 3.0 fluorometer, size-checked on a Bioanalyzer 2100, and measured again with the KAPA Library Quantification kit. Every immunoSEQ 96-well plate was sequenced on a dedicated single-read 150-cycle Illumina NextSeq 550 flow cell. The original pipeline was this. Because the immunoSEQ output included only junctional sequences and no quality scores, the filtering could not be the same as the filtering used for full-length reads. To assign V/J genes and CDR3, sequences were annotated using PyIR, a Python wrapper for IgBLAST v1.9, with IMGT germline references. Any read was removed if the V/J assignment was weak (E-value above 1e-6), the CDR3 was missing, or the read contained stop codons, out-of-frame junctions, or ambiguous translated residues. A V3J clonotype was defined by an identical inferred V gene, J gene, and CDR3 amino acid sequence. Percentage overlap between repertoires was computed as shared unique clonotypes divided by the size of the smaller repertoire. Repertoire richness was assessed with RTK rarefaction, the Chao1 estimator, and Recon v2.1 estimates of unobserved clonotypes. Generation probabilities were computed with OLGA for all TCRbeta clonotypes obtained by the gDNA method from a few donors. As stored in TCRdb, this immuneACCESS dataset retains in-frame rearrangements with V and J assigned. A fraction of the clones does not appear; measured against another copy, unresolved V genes explain less than half of the discrepancy, and the remainder lacks a known reason. V and J calls and clone size are given by that table; D and trimming were obtained from the DNA. This sample holds some 2,100,000 clones; approximately 96% were observed only once. The ten biggest clones cover 0.13% of the sample.

The CDR3 numbers 15 residues from cysteine through phenylalanine. The entry retains the CDR3 DNA only, 45 bases that are in frame from base 1. CDR1 is given as MNHEY and CDR2 as SVGAGI, both from the germline V gene. V is cut back by 5 bases and J by 4 bases, with 7 bases in the junction unmatched. This sample was taken from a study of shared clonotypes between healthy human individuals (dated by TCRdb to the early 2020s). For the wider study: The cohort included a few men and two women between 18 and 49 years of age. For each donor, CD4 naive and CD4 memory were each run on three plates, CD8 naive on two plates, and CD8 memory on one plate. To estimate repertoire size and how much clonotype sharing occurs between individuals, the study deeply sequenced the blood TCR repertoires of 5 or 6 healthy adults. Different laboratories and diverse techniques were used to prepare libraries and sequence TCR repertoires, to increase sequencing depth and limit assay-specific biases. Each donor's leukapheresis produced roughly between about 0.85 and 10 billion PBMCs. Here is what the overall study found, with its caveats: Sampling was restricted to blood, and TCR repertoires in tissues likely differ from the TCR repertoires found in blood. Naive subsets generally had larger estimated clonotype richness than memory subsets did. Rarefaction of sorted-subset datasets indicated incomplete sequencing despite the large sequencing depth. Across a handful of donors, approximately 4.6% of naive CD4, over 3% of naive CD8, 2% to 2.5% of memory CD4, and roughly 0.4% of memory CD8 clonotypes were shared. Because the study included a small number of donors, the genetic and exposure-history diversity represented was limited. Compared with non-shared clonotypes, the clonotypes found in all four sorted-subset donors had higher generation probabilities. Based on pairwise subsampling, the degree of clonotype sharing among donors was expected to be affected by sequencing depth.

The TCR sequence derives from a man between 18 and 29 years old in good health. The receptor chain draws on TRBV6-5 and TRBJ1-4; the central 7 bases match TRBD1. The sequencing input was naive CD4+ T cells sorted from blood. The cell subset or site label corresponds to: CD45RA+ positively selected. CDR3 protein: CASSLTGARNEKLFF. The DNA sequence follows: TGTGCCAGCAGTCTCACAGGGGCCCGTAATGAAAAACTGTTTTTT.